One and the same sample provided the 15 T cell receptor beta chains below, sequenced in a study of graft-versus-host responses after intestinal transplantation. Assay: immunoSEQ multiplex PCR; the TCRdb copy retains only in-frame clones and omits some. The table shows around 97,000 clones, with over 85% occurring only once. The antigens for these receptors are not known. The sequenced sample was unstimulated CD8+ T cells sorted from spleen or lymph node cells, obtained before intestinal transplant. The receptors originated from a human donor who received an intestinal transplant.

The chain has TRBV7-8 and TRBJ2-2, with D unclear. This CDR3 has 18 amino acids. Germline values: CDR1 SGHVS, CDR2 FQNEAQ. Deletions cut 1 base from V and 7 bases from J, with 22 bases between. The CDR3 region is CASSLGPWAPVRVGELFF. CDR3 sequence (DNA): TGTGCCAGCAGCTTAGGCCCCTGGGCCCCCGTTCGCGTCGGGGAGCTGTTTTTT.

This clone was seen only once. The rearrangement links TRBV10-3 to TRBJ1-1; D gene ambiguous. Trimming pared 0 bases from V and 2 bases from J, leaving 7 bases between. Germline CDR1 is ENHRY and CDR2 is SYGVKD. The CDR3 has 14 residues. The CDR3 sequence: CAISESLTNTEAFF. The DNA for the CDR3 is TGTGCCATCAGTGAGTCCCTTACAAACACTGAAGCTTTCTTT.

The rearrangement joins TRBV12-5 to TRBJ2-1; 8 bases line up with TRBD2. This CDR3 spans 20 amino acids. Germline V gene lookup returns CDR1 LGHNT and CDR2 FRNRAP. Losses at the gene ends were 2 bases for V and 0 bases for J; bases not matched to a gene: 15. Here the CDR3 reads CASGLPTGGGPISSYNEQFF. DNA for the CDR3: TGTGCTAGTGGTTTGCCAACGGGGGGGGGCCCCATAAGCTCCTACAATGAGCAGTTCTTC.

This clone was observed a single time. The rearrangement uses TRBV6-5 and TRBJ2-7, with 7 bases identical to TRBD2. Unmatched junction bases numbered 5, after V lost 5 bases and J lost 7 bases. Per the germline V gene, CDR1 is MNHEY and CDR2 is SVGAGI. The CDR3 covers 12 residues. CDR3 nucleotides: TGTGCCAGCAGTGAATACGGGGGGGAGCAGTACTTC. This codes for CASSEYGGEQYF.

This clone has only a few counts. J is TRBJ2-3 and V is TRBV15, with 8 bases identical to TRBD1. Germline values: CDR1 LNHNV, CDR2 YYDKDF (reference sequence). The V gene end was trimmed by 7 bases and the J gene end by 0 bases; junction bases not matched to a gene: 6. There are 15 residues in the CDR3. The CDR3 DNA follows: TGTGCCACCACCCCGGGACAGGCTAGCACAGATACGCAGTATTTT. Translation: CATTPGQASTDTQYF.

The rearrangement joins TRBV29-1 to TRBJ2-3; D is perhaps TRBD1 or TRBD2 (5 bases each). The CDR3 totals 14 residues. With 0 bases removed from V and 2 bases from J, the gap between germline ends came to 9 bases. CDR1 SQVTM and CDR2 ANQGSEA come from the germline V gene. This chain's CDR3 is CSVEEGDLTDTQYF. The CDR3 DNA follows: TGCAGCGTTGAAGAGGGGGACCTCACAGATACGCAGTATTTT.

This clone was observed a few times. CDR3 nucleotides: TGTGCCAGCGTGGATGGACAACCCTACGAGCAGTACTTC. Its translation is CASVDGQPYEQYF. The genes are TRBV11-2 and TRBJ2-7, with a tentative D call TRBD1 (5 bases). The CDR3 sequence is 13 residues long. Germline CDR1 SGHAT, CDR2 FQNNGV. V was clipped by 8 bases and J by 2 bases, with 13 bases between them.

V is TRBV14 and J is TRBJ2-7; D might be TRBD2 (6 bases). The CDR3 is made up of 12 amino acids. Germline values: CDR1 SGHDN, CDR2 FVKESK. V was shortened by 6 bases and J by 2 bases, with 8 bases between the two germline ends. The CDR3 sequence: CASSPGAYEQYF. CDR3 in DNA: TGTGCCAGCAGTCCGGGGGCCTACGAGCAGTACTTC. The entire variable domain, with the rest obtained from reference TRBV14 and TRBJ2-7, is as follows: EAGVTQFPSHSVIEKGQTVTLRCDPISGHDNLYWYRRVMGKEIKFLLHFVKESKQDESGMPNNRFLAERTGGTYSTLKVQPAELEDSGVYFCASSPGAYEQYFGPGTRLTVT.

This clone was observed a single time. The chain has TRBV27 and TRBJ2-5, with D possibly matching TRBD1 (6 bases). The CDR3 extends over 14 amino acids. Deletions cut 5 bases from V and 7 bases from J, with 17 bases between. In germline, CDR1 is MNHEY, CDR2 SMNVEV (reference sequence). The CDR3 region has the DNA TGTGCCAGCAGTCTTACAGGGCCTTTTGGGACCCAGTACTTC. Residues: CASSLTGPFGTQYF.

The V and J genes are TRBV27 and TRBJ2-7; 11 bases line up with TRBD1. This CDR3 comprises 17 residues. Germline V gives CDR1 MNHEY, CDR2 SMNVEV (reference sequence). J lost 3 bases, V lost 10 bases, and 17 bases had no gene match. DNA for the CDR3: TGTGCCACCCGAACTTCCCCTTCCGGGACAGGGGGCTACGAGCAGTACTTC. Protein: CATRTSPSGTGGYEQYF.

This chain connects TRBV6-1 to TRBJ1-1, with D perhaps matching TRBD1 (5 bases). V was cut by 7 bases and J by 0 bases, with 9 bases left in between. The CDR3 is 13 residues long. Germline V lookup: CDR1 MNHNS, CDR2 SASEGT. CDR3 residues: CASTPGMNTEAFF. The CDR3 DNA is TGTGCCAGCACGCCAGGGATGAACACTGAAGCTTTCTTT.

V is TRBV6-5 and J is TRBJ1-1, with a tentative D call TRBD1 (6 bases). This CDR3 region has 13 residues. V was pared by 7 bases and J by 4 bases, with 13 bases between. Germline V lookup: CDR1 MNHEY, CDR2 SVGAGI. DNA of the CDR3: TGTGCCAGCACCCCCCTAGGGGGCACTGAAGCTTTCTTT. It translates to CASTPLGGTEAFF.

The rearrangement joins TRBV4-1 to TRBJ2-1; D gene uncertain. V lost 3 bases and J lost 8, with 20 bases in between. The germline CDR1 and CDR2 sequences are MGHRA and YSYEKL. The CDR3 totals 16 residues. The DNA for the CDR3 is TGCGCCAGCAGCCAGGCGAATTGGCAGACTTTCGATGAGCAGTTCTTC. It specifies CASSQANWQTFDEQFF.

The gene calls are TRBV4-1 and TRBJ1-6, with D uncertain. Germline values: CDR1 MGHRA, CDR2 YSYEKL. Trimming pared 1 base from V and 9 bases from J, leaving 13 bases between. The CDR3 totals 15 residues. The DNA of the CDR3 is TGCGCCAGCAGCCAAGTAGGGCTTACGGGTTCACCCCTCCACTTT. Its protein is CASSQVGLTGSPLHF.

V gene TRBV5-1 combines with J gene TRBJ1-2; D not resolved. The CDR3 spans 14 residues. The V and J ends lost 0 bases and 4 bases respectively, with 10 bases between them. Germline lookup yields CDR1 SGHRS and CDR2 YFSETQ. The CDR3 is CASSLEEGGYGYTF. The CDR3 DNA is TGCGCCAGCAGCTTGGAGGAGGGCGGCTATGGCTACACCTTC.